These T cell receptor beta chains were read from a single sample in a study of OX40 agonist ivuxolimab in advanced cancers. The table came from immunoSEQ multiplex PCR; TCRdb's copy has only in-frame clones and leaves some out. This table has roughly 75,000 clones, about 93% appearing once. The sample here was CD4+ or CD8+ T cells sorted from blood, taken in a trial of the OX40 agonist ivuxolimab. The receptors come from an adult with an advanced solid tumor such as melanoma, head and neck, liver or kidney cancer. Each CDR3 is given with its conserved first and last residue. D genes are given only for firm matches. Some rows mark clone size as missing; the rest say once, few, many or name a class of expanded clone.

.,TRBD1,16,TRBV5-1,CASSGGQGPELRTQYF
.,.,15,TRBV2,CASSEALGDNQPQHF
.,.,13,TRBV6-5,CASSYYGTDTQYF
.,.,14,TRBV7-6,CASSFSGPGGELFF
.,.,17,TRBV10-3,CAISESTLARFRDTQYF
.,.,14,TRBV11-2,CASSEAPPPREQYF
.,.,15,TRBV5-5,CASSLVRGSTDTQYF
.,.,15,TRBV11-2,CASSPQGWAYNEQFF
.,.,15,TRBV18,CASSTDAGPNEKLFF
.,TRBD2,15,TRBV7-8,CASSQGLAGVETQYF
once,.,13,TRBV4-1,CASSQAPSYEQYF
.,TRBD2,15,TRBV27,CASSTRGGLYNEQFF
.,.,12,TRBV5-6,CASSIGHQPQHF
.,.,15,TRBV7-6,CASSLGPTSGNTIYF
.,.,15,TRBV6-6,CASSPDSFRYNEQFF
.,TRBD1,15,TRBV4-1,CASSTRDSSSYEQYF
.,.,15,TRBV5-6,CASSPGPVLAYEQYF
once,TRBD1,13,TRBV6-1,CASSEDRVQPQHF
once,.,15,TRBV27,CASSLSTGPGNTIYF
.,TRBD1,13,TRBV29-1,CSVEPLGTAGYTF
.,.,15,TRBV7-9,CASSPTLSTNYGYTF
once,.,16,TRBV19,CASSIDEGRLNTEAFF
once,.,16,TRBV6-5,CASSYSPDGDTDTQYF
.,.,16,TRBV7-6,CASSLAGGRDPYEQYF
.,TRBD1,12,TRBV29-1,CSVERDSQGYTF
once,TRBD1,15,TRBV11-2,CASSSRTGGPKGYTF
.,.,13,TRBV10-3,CAISARQDYEQYF
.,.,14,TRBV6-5,CASSYSVGPGELFF
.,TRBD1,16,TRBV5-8,CASSLLQGGSNQPQHF
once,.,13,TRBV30,CAWSVASPYEQYF
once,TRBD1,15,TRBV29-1,CSSQGESGQLYGYTF
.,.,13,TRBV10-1,CASSAGGSYGYTF
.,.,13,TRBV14,CASSHGVYNEQFF